The rows below give T cell receptor beta chains drawn from one sample of a study of vaccination and CD4 T cells after COVID-19. TCRdb recomputed calls from the PCR reads with MiXCR, one row per CDR3 protein. The table records around 5,000 distinct CDR3 sequences, roughly two fifths of them present only once. No antigens are known for them. The sequencing used CD4+ T cells from blood, cultured in vitro, collected after SARS-CoV-2 vaccination. The receptors shown here come from a human donor who had recovered from COVID-19. CDR3s include the opening cysteine and the closing phenylalanine or tryptophan. The D gene is left open where the match is weak. The listing skips clone size in some rows; elsewhere it reads once, few, many or a size class.

j_gene	d_gene	abundance	v_gene	CDR3aa	CDR3nt
TRBJ2-7	-	-	TRBV14	CASSQVLGGATYEQYF	TGTGCCAGCAGCCAAGTTTTGGGGGGGGCTACCTACGAGCAGTACTTC
TRBJ2-7	-	-	TRBV7-2	CASSLGRDGARGSYEQYF	TGTGCCAGCAGCTTAGGGAGAGACGGGGCCAGAGGTTCTTACGAGCAGTACTTC
TRBJ2-7	-	-	TRBV4-1	CASSQDQGLEQYF	TGCGCCAGCAGCCAAGATCAGGGGCTCGAGCAGTACTTC
TRBJ1-5	-	-	TRBV12-3/TRBV12-4	CAGSRTGNQPQHF	TGTGCCGGCAGTAGGACAGGCAATCAGCCCCAGCATTTT
TRBJ1-5	-	-	TRBV2	CASSEEAGWQPQHF	TGTGCCAGCAGTGAAGAAGCGGGATGGCAGCCCCAGCATTTT
TRBJ1-1	-	-	TRBV6-2/TRBV6-3	CASILGLNTEAFF	TGTGCCAGCATCCTCGGGTTGAACACTGAAGCTTTCTTT
TRBJ2-5	-	-	TRBV27	CASSSLGTVQETQYF	TGTGCCAGCAGTTCTCTTGGGACGGTTCAAGAGACCCAGTACTTC
TRBJ1-6	-	-	TRBV6-1	CASSASRTDNSPLHF	TGTGCCAGCAGTGCTTCCCGTACCGATAATTCACCCCTCCACTTT
TRBJ2-1	TRBD1	few	TRBV20-1	CSARDPRGWAYNEQFF	TGCAGTGCTAGAGATCCCAGGGGGTGGGCTTACAATGAGCAGTTCTTC
TRBJ2-7	TRBD2	-	TRBV4-1	CASSNTRVLAGGTYEQYF	TGCGCCAGCAGCAACACCCGAGTCTTAGCGGGGGGTACCTACGAGCAGTACTTC
TRBJ2-5	-	-	TRBV28	CASSPHGQGYQETQYF	TGTGCCAGCAGTCCCCACGGGCAGGGCTACCAAGAGACCCAGTACTTC
TRBJ1-2	-	few	TRBV7-2	CASSLTGTYGYTF	TGTGCCAGCAGCTTAACTGGGACCTATGGCTACACCTTC
TRBJ1-2	-	-	TRBV14	CASSQGAGGRRYGYTF	TGTGCCAGCAGCCAAGGTGCGGGGGGTCGTCGCTATGGCTACACCTTC
TRBJ2-5	TRBD2	-	TRBV20-1	CSAATAVGGIETQYF	TGCAGTGCTGCAACGGCAGTGGGGGGGATTGAGACCCAGTACTTC
TRBJ1-1	-	few	TRBV7-8	CASSLTLGTEAFF	TGTGCCAGCAGCTTAACGTTGGGCACTGAAGCTTTCTTT
TRBJ2-1	-	once	TRBV7-2	CASSNGGAYRTSNEQFF	TGTGCCAGCAGTAATGGAGGGGCCTACAGAACTTCCAATGAGCAGTTCTTC
TRBJ1-1	-	-	TRBV7-2	CASSRRDIMNTEAFF	TGTGCCAGCAGCCGCCGGGACATTATGAACACTGAAGCTTTCTTT
TRBJ2-1	TRBD2	-	TRBV27	CASRTSLLNNEQFF	TGTGCCAGCCGGACTAGCCTTCTAAACAATGAGCAGTTCTTC
TRBJ2-5	TRBD2	-	TRBV15	CATSRGGLAGGRETQYF	TGTGCCACCAGCAGAGGAGGTCTAGCGGGGGGCAGGGAGACCCAGTACTTC
TRBJ2-2	-	-	TRBV19	CAGSIRDPGELFF	TGTGCCGGTAGTATAAGGGATCCCGGGGAGCTGTTTTTT
TRBJ1-2	TRBD1	medium-sized	TRBV27	CASSFRTGGGYTF	TGTGCCAGCAGTTTCCGGACAGGGGGTGGCTACACCTTC
TRBJ2-7	TRBD2	-	TRBV20-1	CSARPYSGPSSYEQYF	TGCAGTGCTAGACCTTATAGCGGGCCCAGCTCCTACGAGCAGTACTTC
TRBJ1-5	-	few	TRBV6-5	CASSLGRGRGNQPQHF	TGTGCCAGCAGTTTGGGGAGAGGCAGAGGCAATCAGCCCCAGCATTTT
TRBJ1-6	-	once	TRBV2	CASSETGLGNGSPLHF	TGTGCCAGCAGTGAAACAGGGCTTGGTAACGGTTCACCCCTCCACTTT
TRBJ2-2	TRBD2	once	TRBV11-3	CASSLQTFGGRYTGELFF	TGTGCCAGCAGCTTACAAACCTTCGGGGGGAGATACACCGGGGAGCTGTTTTTT
TRBJ1-2	TRBD1	-	TRBV19	CASGDSDYGYTF	TGTGCCAGTGGGGACAGCGACTATGGCTACACCTTC
TRBJ1-1	-	once	TRBV28	CASSSPGGPEAFF	TGTGCCAGCAGTTCCCCCGGGGGCCCTGAAGCTTTCTTT